The next 21 T cell receptor beta chains were all read from a single sample in a study of blood T cell repertoires in COVID-19. TCRdb keeps only in-frame clones here, not all; method: immunoSEQ multiplex PCR. The sample has 40,000 to 50,000 clones, 75% to 95% seen once. The sequenced sample was peripheral blood. All receptors come from a man between 70 and 80 years old with active COVID-19.

The chain joins TRBV6-5 to TRBJ2-5, with TRBD2 identical over 9 bases. V lost 2 bases and J lost 8; bases outside the gene matches: 9. The germline V gene has CDR1 MNHEY and CDR2 SVGAGI. The CDR3 covers 15 residues. CDR3 DNA sequence: TGTGCCAGCAGTTACAGCGGGGGGCGTTCAAGTACCCAGTACTTC. Amino acids: CASSYSGGRSSTQYF.

The chain is built from TRBV18 and TRBJ1-3, with D perhaps TRBD1 (6 bases). The CDR3 is 16 amino acids. Trimming took off 3 bases at V and 0 bases at J, with 12 bases between the two ends. From germline, CDR1 is KGHSH and CDR2 LQKENI. The CDR3 spells CASSPSTGGSGNTIYF. In DNA, the CDR3 is TGTGCCAGCTCACCTTCGACAGGAGGCTCTGGAAACACCATATATTTT.

The CDR3 is CASSVAPGASGNTIYF. CDR3 coding DNA: TGTGCCAGCAGCGTAGCCCCAGGGGCCTCTGGAAACACCATATATTTT. The chain has TRBV9 and TRBJ1-3; possibly TRBD1 for D (6 bases). The CDR3 totals 16 residues. V lost 0 bases and J lost 0, with 10 bases in between. Germline V CDR1 and CDR2: SGDLS, YYNGEE.

The rearrangement uses TRBV30 and TRBJ2-5; D perhaps matches TRBD2 (5 bases). The length of the CDR3 is 13 residues. The V gene lost 2 bases and the J gene lost 4 bases, with 11 bases spanning the gap. Germline V gene data show CDR1 as GTSNPN and CDR2 as SVGIG (reference sequence). CDR3 amino acids: CAWSRASRETQYF. For the CDR3, the DNA is TGTGCCTGGAGTCGGGCTAGCAGAGAGACCCAGTACTTC.

The rearrangement joins TRBV6-4 to TRBJ1-5; D is undetermined. This CDR3 region has 19 residues. V dropped 5 bases and J dropped 4 bases, with 27 bases sitting between them. Germline assignment: CDR1 MRHNA and CDR2 SNTAGT. CDR3 residues: CASSPLYVTRRGNNQPQHF. The DNA for the CDR3 is TGTGCCAGCAGTCCGCTGTACGTGACTCGACGGGGAAATAATCAGCCCCAGCATTTT.

The chain links TRBV5-1 to TRBJ2-5; D might be TRBD1 (6 bases). CDR1 and CDR2 from the germline V gene are SGHRS and YFSETQ. V gave up 0 bases and J gave up 5 bases, with 14 bases separating them. CDR3 size: 15 residues. Written as DNA, the CDR3 is TGCGCCAGCAGCTTGGCGACAGGTCCAACGGAGACCCAGTACTTC. Its translation: CASSLATGPTETQYF.

V is TRBV28 and J is TRBJ1-1; D is unresolved. The CDR3 is made up of 14 amino acids. Trimming cost V 1 base and J 1 base, with 7 bases left between them. Per germline, CDR1 MDHEN and CDR2 SYDVKM. CDR3 residues: CASSLYVGNTEAFF. Here the CDR3 DNA reads TGTGCCAGCAGTTTATATGTCGGGAACACTGAAGCTTTCTTT.

This rearrangement joins TRBV9 to TRBJ2-3; 9 nucleotides align to TRBD1. There are 14 residues in the CDR3. CDR1 SGDLS and CDR2 YYNGEE come from the germline V gene. The trim removed 8 bases at V and 1 base at J, leaving 5 bases unmatched. CDR3 DNA sequence: TGTGCCAGTAACCGGGACAGGGGCACAGATACGCAGTATTTT. Amino acid sequence: CASNRDRGTDTQYF.

The V and J genes are TRBV24-1 and TRBJ2-3; 11 bases map to TRBD2. Trimming cost V 7 bases and J 2 bases; bases outside gene matches: 13. Germline lookup yields CDR1 KGHDR and CDR2 SFDVKD. This CDR3 has 18 residues. CDR3 in amino acids: CATSRTALAGGPTDTQYF. DNA for the CDR3: TGTGCCACCAGCCGAACCGCGTTAGCGGGGGGGCCCACAGATACGCAGTATTTT.

This chain links TRBV9 with TRBJ1-1; TRBD1 matches at 10 bases. After removal of 2 bases from V and 4 bases from J, the junction contained 8 bases not matched to a gene. Germline CDR1 is SGDLS and CDR2 is YYNGEE. This CDR3 is 16 amino acids long. In DNA, the CDR3 is TGTGCCAGCAGCGTGTCCCGGGACAGGGGCGGCACTGAAGCTTTCTTT. It codes for CASSVSRDRGGTEAFF.

The chain employs TRBV30 and TRBJ1-4, with TRBD1 matching over 12 bases. The CDR3 covers 16 residues. V was pared by 7 bases and J by 3 bases, with 9 bases of the junction left unmatched. CDR1 and CDR2 from the germline V gene are GTSNPN and SVGIG (reference sequence). CDR3 in amino acids: CASGGQGARPNEKLFF. In DNA form, the CDR3 reads TGTGCCTCGGGGGGACAGGGGGCGCGTCCTAATGAAAAACTGTTTTTT. The entire variable domain, with the rest obtained from reference TRBV30 and TRBJ1-4, is as follows: SQTIHQWPATLVQPVGSPLSLECTVEGTSNPNLYWYRQAAGRGLQLLFYSVGIGQISSEVPQNLSASRPQDRQFILSSKKLLLSDSGFYLCASGGQGARPNEKLFFGSGTQLSVL.

The V and J genes are TRBV5-1 and TRBJ2-3, with 7 bases identical to TRBD2. The CDR3 covers 17 residues. CDR1 SGHRS and CDR2 YFSETQ come from the germline V gene. V lost 4 bases and J lost 2; bases outside the gene matches: 13. The CDR3 nucleotides are TGCGCCAGCAGCGACCCTCTAGCGGCGGGGACCACAGATACGCAGTATTTT. It translates to CASSDPLAAGTTDTQYF.

The V call is TRBV18, the J call TRBJ1-2, with 7 bases aligning to TRBD1. The trim removed 0 bases at V and 1 base at J, leaving 2 bases unmatched. CDR3 length equals 15 residues. CDR1 and CDR2 (germline): KGHSH, LQKENI. The CDR3: CASSPPTGLNYGYTF. CDR3 nucleotides: TGTGCCAGCTCACCACCGACAGGGCTTAACTATGGCTACACCTTC.

The CDR3 sequence: CASSYSGTLNEKLFF. CDR3 sequence (DNA): TGTGCCAGCAGTTACTCGGGGACACTGAATGAAAAACTGTTTTTT. The chain carries TRBV6-5 and TRBJ1-4; TRBD1 might be the D (6 bases). V was pared by 0 bases and J by 5 bases, with 10 bases between. CDR1 is MNHEY and CDR2 is SVGAGI in the germline V gene. The CDR3 is 15 amino acids.

This clone appeared a single time. This rearrangement joins TRBV11-1 to TRBJ2-3; tentative D call: TRBD1 (5 bases). The CDR3 loop spans 14 amino acids. V gave up 5 bases and J gave up 1 base, with 10 bases separating them. Germline V gene data show CDR1 as SGHAT and CDR2 as FQDESV (reference sequence). For the CDR3, the DNA is TGTGCCAGCAGCACTTTACAGGGCACAGATACGCAGTATTTT. Its translation: CASSTLQGTDTQYF.

V and J are TRBV2 and TRBJ2-5, with a tentative D call TRBD2 (6 bases). Trimming stripped 7 bases from V and 3 bases from J, with 21 bases between. Germline CDR1 reads SNHLY; CDR2 reads FYNNEI. The CDR3 totals 16 residues. The CDR3 spells CASTPQMGLAKETQYF. CDR3 DNA: TGTGCCAGCACCCCACAAATGGGACTGGCTAAAGAGACCCAGTACTTC.

The chain carries TRBV19 and TRBJ1-6; D is undetermined. CDR3 length: 16 residues. The germline V gene has CDR1 LNHDA and CDR2 SQIVND (reference sequence). The V gene lost 3 bases and the J gene lost 7 bases, with 16 bases spanning the gap. The CDR3 coding sequence is TGTGCCAGTAGTATTCATCCCCGGGTTCTAAATTCACCCCTCCACTTT. It is translated as CASSIHPRVLNSPLHF.

V is TRBV7-2 and J is TRBJ2-2; the match to TRBD2 covers 7 bases. The CDR3 loop spans 15 amino acids. Germline V gives CDR1 SGHTA, CDR2 FQGNSA. The junction had 6 bases not matched to a gene; V was cut back by 5 bases and J by 3 bases. The CDR3 here is CASSPSGADTGELFF. The CDR3 DNA reads as TGTGCCAGCAGCCCAAGCGGGGCCGACACCGGGGAGCTGTTTTTT.

J is TRBJ2-5 and V is TRBV7-6, with 9 bases fitting TRBD2. CDR3 length: 15 residues. V trimming: 4 bases; J trimming: 5 bases; junction bases outside the gene matches: 8. CDR1 is SGHVS and CDR2 is FNYEAQ in the germline V gene. CDR3 region: CASSYEAGGGETQYF. DNA of the CDR3: TGTGCCAGCAGCTACGAAGCGGGGGGCGGGGAGACCCAGTACTTC. Combining the CDR3 with reference TRBV7-6 and TRBJ2-5 gives the whole variable domain GAGVSQSPRYKVTKRGQDVALRCDPISGHVSLYWYRQALGQGPEFLTYFNYEAQQDKSGLPNDRFSAERPEGSISTLTIQRTEQRDSAMYRCASSYEAGGGETQYFGPGTRLLVL.

The rearrangement joins TRBV5-1 to TRBJ2-3, with D hard to call. CDR3 size: 13 residues. The germline V and J ends were trimmed by 3 bases and 6 bases, with 11 bases remaining between them. Germline-derived CDR1 and CDR2 are SGHRS and YFSETQ. In nucleotides, the CDR3 is TGCGCCAGCAGCTCGTCCACACCGGATACGCAGTATTTT. Its translation: CASSSSTPDTQYF.

This clone showed up just once. The chain uses TRBV7-9 and TRBJ2-1; D gene ambiguous. The length of the CDR3 is 15 residues. The germline gives CDR1 SEHNR, CDR2 FQNEAQ (reference sequence). V was clipped by 5 bases and J by 5 bases, with 16 bases between them. The CDR3 DNA reads TGTGCCAGCAGCCCGCCGGGTTCCCGCAACAATGAGCAGTTCTTC. Translating gives CASSPPGSRNNEQFF.